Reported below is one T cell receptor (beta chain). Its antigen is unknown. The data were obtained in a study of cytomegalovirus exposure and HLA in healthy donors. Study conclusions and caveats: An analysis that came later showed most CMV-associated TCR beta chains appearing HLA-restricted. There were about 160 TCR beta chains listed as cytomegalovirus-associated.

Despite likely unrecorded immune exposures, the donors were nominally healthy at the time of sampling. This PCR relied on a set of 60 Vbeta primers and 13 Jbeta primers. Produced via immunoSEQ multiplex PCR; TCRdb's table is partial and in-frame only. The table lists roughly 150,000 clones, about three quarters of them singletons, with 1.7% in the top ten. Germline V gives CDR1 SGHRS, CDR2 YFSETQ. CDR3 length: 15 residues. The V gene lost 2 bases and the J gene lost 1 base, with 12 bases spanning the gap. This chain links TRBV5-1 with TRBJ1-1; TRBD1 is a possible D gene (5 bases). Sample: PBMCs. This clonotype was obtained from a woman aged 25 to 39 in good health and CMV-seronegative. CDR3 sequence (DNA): TGCGCCAGCAGCTTCGGCCAGGGTTGGAACACTGAAGCTTTCTTT. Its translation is CASSFGQGWNTEAFF.